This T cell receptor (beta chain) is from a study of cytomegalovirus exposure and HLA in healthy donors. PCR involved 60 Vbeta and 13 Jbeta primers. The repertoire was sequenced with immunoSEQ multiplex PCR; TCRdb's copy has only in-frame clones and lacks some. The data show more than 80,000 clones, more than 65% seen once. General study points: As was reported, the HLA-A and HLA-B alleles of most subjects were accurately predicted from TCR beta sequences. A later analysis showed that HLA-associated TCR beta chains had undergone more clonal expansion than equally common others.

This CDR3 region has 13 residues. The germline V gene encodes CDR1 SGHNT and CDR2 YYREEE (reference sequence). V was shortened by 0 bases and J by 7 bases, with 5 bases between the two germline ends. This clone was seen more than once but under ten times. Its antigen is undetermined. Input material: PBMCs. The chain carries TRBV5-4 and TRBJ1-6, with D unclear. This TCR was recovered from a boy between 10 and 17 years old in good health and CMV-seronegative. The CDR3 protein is CASSLEPNSPLHF. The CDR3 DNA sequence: TGTGCCAGCAGCTTGGAGCCAAATTCACCCCTCCACTTT.